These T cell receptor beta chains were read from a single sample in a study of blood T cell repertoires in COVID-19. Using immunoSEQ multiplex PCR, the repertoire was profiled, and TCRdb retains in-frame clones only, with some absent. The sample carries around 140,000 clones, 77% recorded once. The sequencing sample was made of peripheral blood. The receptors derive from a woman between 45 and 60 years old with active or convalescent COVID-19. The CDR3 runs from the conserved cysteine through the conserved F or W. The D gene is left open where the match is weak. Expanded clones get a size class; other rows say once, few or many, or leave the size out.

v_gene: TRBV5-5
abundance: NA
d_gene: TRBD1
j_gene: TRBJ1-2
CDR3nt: TGTGCCAGCAGCTTGGAGGGACAGTTCTTCTATGGCTACACCTTC
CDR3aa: CASSLEGQFFYGYTF

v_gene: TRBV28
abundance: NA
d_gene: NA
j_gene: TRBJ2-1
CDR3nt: TGTGCCAGCACGCCAGGGTCCTCCTACAATGAGCAGTTCTTC
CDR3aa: CASTPGSSYNEQFF

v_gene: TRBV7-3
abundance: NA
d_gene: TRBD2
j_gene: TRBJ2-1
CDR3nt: TGTGCCAGCAGCTTGACTAGCGGGAGGGAAGATGAGCAGTTCTTC
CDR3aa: CASSLTSGREDEQFF

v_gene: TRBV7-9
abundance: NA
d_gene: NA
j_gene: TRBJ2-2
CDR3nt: TGTGCCAGCACCTTGACCGGGACAACTATTGGGGGGGAGCTGTTTTTT
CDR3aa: CASTLTGTTIGGELFF

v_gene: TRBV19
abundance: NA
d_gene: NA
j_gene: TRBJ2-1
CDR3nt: TGTGCCAGTAGTTCCCGTGGCGGTGAGCAGTTCTTC
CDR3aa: CASSSRGGEQFF

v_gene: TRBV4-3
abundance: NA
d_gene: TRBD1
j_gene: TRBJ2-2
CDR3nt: TGCGCCAGCAGTCTAACCCTACCGGGACAGGGCTGGACCGGGGAGCTGTTTTTT
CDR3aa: CASSLTLPGQGWTGELFF

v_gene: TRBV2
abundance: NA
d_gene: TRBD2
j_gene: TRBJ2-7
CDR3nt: TGTGCCAGCAGTCCCTGGAGCCTAGCGGGAGTGAGAGAGCAGTACTTC
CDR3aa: CASSPWSLAGVREQYF

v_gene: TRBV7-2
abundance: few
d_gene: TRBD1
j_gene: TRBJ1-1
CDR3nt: TGTGCCAGCAGCATACAGGGGGTCTGGGGAGACACTGAAGCTTTCTTT
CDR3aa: CASSIQGVWGDTEAFF

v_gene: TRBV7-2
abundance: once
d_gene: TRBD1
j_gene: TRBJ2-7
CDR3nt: TGTGCCAGCAGCTCGCACCAGGGACAGGGGGGCGAGCAGTACTTC
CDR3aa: CASSSHQGQGGEQYF

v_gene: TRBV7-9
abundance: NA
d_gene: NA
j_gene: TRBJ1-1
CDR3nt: TGTGCCAGCAACCGATTAGGACAGCGCAGCACTGAAGCTTTCTTT
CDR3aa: CASNRLGQRSTEAFF

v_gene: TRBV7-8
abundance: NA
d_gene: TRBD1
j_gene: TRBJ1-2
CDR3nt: TGTGCCAGCAGCCCGTCGACAGGGCTCCCCTATGGCTACACCTTC
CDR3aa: CASSPSTGLPYGYTF

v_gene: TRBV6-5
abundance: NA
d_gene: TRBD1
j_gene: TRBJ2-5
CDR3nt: TGTGCCAGCAGTAGACAGGGATTGGTGGAAGAGACCCAGTACTTC
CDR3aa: CASSRQGLVEETQYF

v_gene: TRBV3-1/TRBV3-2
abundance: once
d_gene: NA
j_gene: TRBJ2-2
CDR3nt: TGTGCCAGCAGCCAAGATAACGGGGGTGGAGCGAACACCGGGGAGCTGTTTTTT
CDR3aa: CASSQDNGGGANTGELFF

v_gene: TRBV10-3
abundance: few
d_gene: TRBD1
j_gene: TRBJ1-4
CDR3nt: TGTGCCATCAGTGAGGGGACAGGGGGAAATGAAAAACTGTTTTTT
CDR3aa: CAISEGTGGNEKLFF

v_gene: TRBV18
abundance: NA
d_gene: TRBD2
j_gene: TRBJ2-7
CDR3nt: TGTGCCAGCTCACCTGGGACTAACTACGAGCAGTACTTC
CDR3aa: CASSPGTNYEQYF

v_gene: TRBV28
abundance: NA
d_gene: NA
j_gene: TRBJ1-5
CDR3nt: TGTGCCAGCAGTCGAGGGGGTGTTCGGCCCCAGCATTTT
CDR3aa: CASSRGGVRPQHF

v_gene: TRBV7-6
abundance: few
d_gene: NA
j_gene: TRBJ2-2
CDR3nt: TGTGCCAGCAGCCCAACCGGGGAGCTGTTTTTT
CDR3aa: CASSPTGELFF

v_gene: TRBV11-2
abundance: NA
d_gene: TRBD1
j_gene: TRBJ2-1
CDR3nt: TGTGCCAGCTCACATCCAACCGGGACAGGAGGCAATGAGCAGTTCTTC
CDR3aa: CASSHPTGTGGNEQFF

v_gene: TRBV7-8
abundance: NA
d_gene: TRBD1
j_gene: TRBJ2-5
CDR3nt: TGTGCCAGCAGCTGGGACAGACTTAAGAAAGAGACCCAGTACTTC
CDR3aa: CASSWDRLKKETQYF

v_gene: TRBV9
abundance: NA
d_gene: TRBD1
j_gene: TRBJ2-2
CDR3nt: TGTGCCAGCAGCACCCGGGACAGGGCGAACACCGGGGAGCTGTTTTTT
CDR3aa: CASSTRDRANTGELFF

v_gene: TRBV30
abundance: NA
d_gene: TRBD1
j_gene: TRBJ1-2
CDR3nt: TGTGCCTGGAGTGCCGGGACAGGGGTTAACTATGGCTACACCTTC
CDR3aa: CAWSAGTGVNYGYTF

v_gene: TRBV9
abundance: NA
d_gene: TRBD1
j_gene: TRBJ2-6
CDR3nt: TGTGCCAGCAGCCCGGAGGGGGGGGACAGGGGACCATCTGGGGCCAACGTCCTGACTTTC
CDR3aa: CASSPEGGDRGPSGANVLTF

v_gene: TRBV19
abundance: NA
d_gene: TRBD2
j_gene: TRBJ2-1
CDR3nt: TGTGCCAGTAGCTCGACTAGCGCCTCCTACAATGAGCAGTTCTTC
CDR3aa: CASSSTSASYNEQFF

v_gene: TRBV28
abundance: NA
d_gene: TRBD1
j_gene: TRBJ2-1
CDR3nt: TGTGCCAGCAGGGGACAGGGTAAAAACAATGAGCAGTTCTTC
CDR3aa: CASRGQGKNNEQFF

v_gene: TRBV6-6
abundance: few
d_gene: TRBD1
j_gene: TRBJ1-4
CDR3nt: TGTGCCAGCAGGGCGACAGGGGGGATTGAAAAACTGTTTTTT
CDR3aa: CASRATGGIEKLFF

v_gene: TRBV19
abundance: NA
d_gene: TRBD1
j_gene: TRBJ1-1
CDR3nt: TGTGCCAGTAGTAGGGGACAGGGGGGAAGGGGAGCTTTCTTT
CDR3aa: CASSRGQGGRGAFF

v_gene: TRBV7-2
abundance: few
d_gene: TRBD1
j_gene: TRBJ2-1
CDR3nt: TGTGCCAGCCCCCGAGAGGACAGGGTCAATGAGCAGTTCTTC
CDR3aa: CASPREDRVNEQFF

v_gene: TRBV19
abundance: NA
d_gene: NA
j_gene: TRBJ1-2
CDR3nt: TGTGCCAGTAGCCAGGGGAGCGCGGATGGCTACACCTTC
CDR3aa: CASSQGSADGYTF

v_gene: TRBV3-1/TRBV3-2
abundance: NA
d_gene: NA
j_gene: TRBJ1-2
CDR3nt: TGTGCCAGCAGCCACTTGGGGCTTGGCTACACCTTC
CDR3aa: CASSHLGLGYTF

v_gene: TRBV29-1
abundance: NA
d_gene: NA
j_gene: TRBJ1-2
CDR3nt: TGCAGCGTTGAAATAGCAGGGGCACACTATGGCTACACCTTC
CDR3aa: CSVEIAGAHYGYTF

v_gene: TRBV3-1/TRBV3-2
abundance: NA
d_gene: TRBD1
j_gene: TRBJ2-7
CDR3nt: TGTGCCAGCAGCCACCCCTGGGACAGGGGTTGTTCCTACGAGCAGTACTTC
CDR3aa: CASSHPWDRGCSYEQYF

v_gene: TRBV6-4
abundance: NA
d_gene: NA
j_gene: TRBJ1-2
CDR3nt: TGTGCCAGTAGCCCCACCCTGGCTGAGTATGGCTACACCTTC
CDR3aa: CASSPTLAEYGYTF

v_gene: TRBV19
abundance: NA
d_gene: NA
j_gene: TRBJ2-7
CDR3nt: TGTGCCAGTAGTATGCAGGTCGGTACCTACGAGCAGTACTTC
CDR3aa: CASSMQVGTYEQYF

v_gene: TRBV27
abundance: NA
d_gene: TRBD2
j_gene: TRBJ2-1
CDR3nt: TGTGCCAGCAGAAAACTTCTAGCGGGAGGGGACAATGAGCAGTTCTTC
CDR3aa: CASRKLLAGGDNEQFF

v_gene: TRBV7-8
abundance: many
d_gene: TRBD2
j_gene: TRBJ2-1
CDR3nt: TGTGCCAGCAGCCTGGGGACTAGTACTAGGTCTCAGTTCTTC
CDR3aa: CASSLGTSTRSQFF

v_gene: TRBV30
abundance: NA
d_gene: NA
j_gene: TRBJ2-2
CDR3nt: TGTGCCTGGAGTGTACTGTACACCGGGGAGCTGTTTTTT
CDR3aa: CAWSVLYTGELFF

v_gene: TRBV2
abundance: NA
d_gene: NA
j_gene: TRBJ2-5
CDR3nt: TGTGCCAGCAAAATAACAGGTTCTTACCAAGAGACCCAGTACTTC
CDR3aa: CASKITGSYQETQYF

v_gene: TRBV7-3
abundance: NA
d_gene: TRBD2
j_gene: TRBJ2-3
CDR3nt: TGTGCCAGCAGCTTGGGGGGGTCCGCAGATACGCAGTATTTT
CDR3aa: CASSLGGSADTQYF

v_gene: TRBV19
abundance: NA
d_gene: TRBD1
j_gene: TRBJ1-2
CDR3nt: TGTGCCAGTAGTGTACGACTGGGACAGATCTATGGCTACACCTTC
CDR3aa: CASSVRLGQIYGYTF

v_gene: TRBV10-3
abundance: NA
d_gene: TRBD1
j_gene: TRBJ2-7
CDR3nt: TGTGCCATCAGTGAGAGGGGACAGGGGGCGGGCGAGCAGTACTTC
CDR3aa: CAISERGQGAGEQYF

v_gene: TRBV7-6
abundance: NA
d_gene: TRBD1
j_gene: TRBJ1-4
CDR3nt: TGTGCCAGCAGCTCCGGACAGGGAGCCACTAATGAAAAACTGTTTTTT
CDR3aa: CASSSGQGATNEKLFF

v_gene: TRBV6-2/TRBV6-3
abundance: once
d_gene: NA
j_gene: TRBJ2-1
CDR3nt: TGTGCCAGCAGCCAGGACAGCTACAATGAGCAGTTCTTC
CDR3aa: CASSQDSYNEQFF

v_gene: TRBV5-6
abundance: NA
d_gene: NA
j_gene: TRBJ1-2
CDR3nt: TGTGCCAGCAGCCTGCGGACAGACTATGGCTACACCTTC
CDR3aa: CASSLRTDYGYTF

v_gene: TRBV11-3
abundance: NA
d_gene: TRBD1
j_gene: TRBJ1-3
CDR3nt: TGTGCCAGCAGCTTGGACAGGGGAAACACCATATATTTT
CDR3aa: CASSLDRGNTIYF

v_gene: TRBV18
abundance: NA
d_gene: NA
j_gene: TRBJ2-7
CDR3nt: TGTGCCAGCTCACCCGGTACCTACGAGCAGTACTTC
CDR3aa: CASSPGTYEQYF

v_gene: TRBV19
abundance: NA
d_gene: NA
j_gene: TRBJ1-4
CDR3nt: TGTGCCAGTAGTATGTCCGGCAGGGGACATGAAAAACTGTTTTTT
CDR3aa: CASSMSGRGHEKLFF

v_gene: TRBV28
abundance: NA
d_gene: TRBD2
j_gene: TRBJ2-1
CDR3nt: TGTGCCAGCAGTTTGGGGCTAGCGGGAGGAGAGCAGTTCTTC
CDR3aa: CASSLGLAGGEQFF

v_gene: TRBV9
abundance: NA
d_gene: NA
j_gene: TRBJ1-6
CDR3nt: TGTGCCAGCAGCGTACAGGGAGGCTATAATTCACCCCTCCACTTT
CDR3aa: CASSVQGGYNSPLHF

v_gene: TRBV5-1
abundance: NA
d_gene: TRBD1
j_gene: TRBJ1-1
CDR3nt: TGCGCCAGCGGAGGACAGGGGGCGCGGGATGAAGCTTTCTTT
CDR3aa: CASGGQGARDEAFF

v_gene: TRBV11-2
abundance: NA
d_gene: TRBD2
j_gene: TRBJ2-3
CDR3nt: TGTGCCAGCAGCCCTACTAGCGGGGGGTTCACAGATACGCAGTATTTT
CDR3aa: CASSPTSGGFTDTQYF

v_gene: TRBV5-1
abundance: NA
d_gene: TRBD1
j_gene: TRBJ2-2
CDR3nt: TGCGCCAGCAGCCCCCGGGACAGGGGTACCGGGTGGGAGCTGTTTTTT
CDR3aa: CASSPRDRGTGWELFF

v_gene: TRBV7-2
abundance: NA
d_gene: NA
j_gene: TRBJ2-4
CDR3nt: TGTGCCAGCAGCTTAGGCACCACGGGAGAGGGAAACATTCAGTACTTC
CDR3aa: CASSLGTTGEGNIQYF

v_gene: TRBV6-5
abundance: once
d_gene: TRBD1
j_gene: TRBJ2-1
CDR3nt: TGTGCCAGCAGTTACTTGGACAGGGGGCGCGGATTTGAGCAGTTCTTC
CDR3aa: CASSYLDRGRGFEQFF

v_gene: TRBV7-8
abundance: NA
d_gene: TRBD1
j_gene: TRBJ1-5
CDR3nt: TGTGCCAGCGGGGGAGACCGGGACAGGGGGCGCGATTCACGACAGCCCCAGCATTTT
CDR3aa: CASGGDRDRGRDSRQPQHF

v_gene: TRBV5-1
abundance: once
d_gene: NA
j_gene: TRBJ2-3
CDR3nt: TGCGCCAGCAGCCCCCTTGGAGGTGATACGCAGTATTTT
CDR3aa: CASSPLGGDTQYF